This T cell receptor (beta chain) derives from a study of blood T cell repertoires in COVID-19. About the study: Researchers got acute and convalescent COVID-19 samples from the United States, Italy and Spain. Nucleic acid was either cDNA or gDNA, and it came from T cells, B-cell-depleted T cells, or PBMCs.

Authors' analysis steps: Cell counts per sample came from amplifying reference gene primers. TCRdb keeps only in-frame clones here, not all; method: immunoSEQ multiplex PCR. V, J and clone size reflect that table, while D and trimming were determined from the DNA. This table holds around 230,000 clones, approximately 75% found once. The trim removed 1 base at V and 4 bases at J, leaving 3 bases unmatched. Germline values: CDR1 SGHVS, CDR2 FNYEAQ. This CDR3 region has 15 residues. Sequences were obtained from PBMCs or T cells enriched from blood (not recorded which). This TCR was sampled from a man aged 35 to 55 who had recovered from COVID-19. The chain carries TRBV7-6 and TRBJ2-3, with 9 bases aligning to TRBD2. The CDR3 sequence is CASSLGAGGSDTQYF. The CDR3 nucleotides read TGTGCCAGCAGCTTAGGAGCGGGGGGTTCAGATACGCAGTATTTT.